These T cell receptor beta chains were read from a single sample in a study of blood T cell repertoires in COVID-19. The table came from immunoSEQ multiplex PCR; TCRdb's copy has only in-frame clones and leaves some out. This table holds 25,000 to 35,000 clones, 90% found once. Sequenced: peripheral blood. These receptors all come from a human donor in a cohort sampled during active COVID-19. Both conserved end residues are part of each CDR3. D genes are given only for firm matches. Rows give clone size only sometimes, using once, few, many, or a class for an expanded clone.

V	length	D	size	J	DNA	CDR3
TRBV10-2	14	.	.	TRBJ1-2	TGCGCCAGCAGTGAGAGAGGGGGTAACTATGGCTACACCTTC	CASSERGGNYGYTF
TRBV30	17	TRBD1	.	TRBJ1-4	TGTGCCTGGAGTATCCCTTTGGCGACAGGGGGCCGGGAAAAACTGTTTTTT	CAWSIPLATGGREKLFF
TRBV21-1	16	.	.	TRBJ1-5	TGTGCCAGCAGCGCGGCAGGGGTGGTGAGCAATCAGCCCCAGCATTTT	CASSAAGVVSNQPQHF
TRBV29-1	14	.	.	TRBJ2-7	TGCAGCGTTGAAGATTCCCAGGGGGGCTACGAGCAGTACTTC	CSVEDSQGGYEQYF
TRBV30	14	.	.	TRBJ2-3	TGTGCCTGGAGTGTTACGGGAGACACAGATACGCAGTATTTT	CAWSVTGDTDTQYF
TRBV5-1	14	TRBD1	.	TRBJ2-7	TGCGCCAGCAGCTCCGGGACAGGGGGCCTCGAGCAGTACTTC	CASSSGTGGLEQYF
TRBV28	14	TRBD1	.	TRBJ1-1	TGTGCCAGCAGCGTTCAGGGGGGTGACACTGAAGCTTTCTTT	CASSVQGGDTEAFF
TRBV28	16	.	.	TRBJ2-3	TGTGCCAGCAGTTTATCAGGTCAGGGGTTGACAGATACGCAGTATTTT	CASSLSGQGLTDTQYF
TRBV4-1	19	.	few	TRBJ1-4	TGCGCCAGCAGCCTCGCCGGGGGGGGCGGTAAAGAAACTAATGAAAAACTGTTTTTT	CASSLAGGGGKETNEKLFF
TRBV19	15	.	.	TRBJ1-6	TGTGCCAGTAGTATTGAGCCGAGGAGGAATTCACCCCTCCACTTT	CASSIEPRRNSPLHF
TRBV29-1	12	TRBD1	.	TRBJ1-5	TGCAGCGTCCGACAGGGGGCAGAGCCCCAGCATTTT	CSVRQGAEPQHF
TRBV19	15	TRBD1	.	TRBJ1-5	TGTGCCAGTAGTATAGGACAGGGGAGGAATCAGCCCCAGCATTTT	CASSIGQGRNQPQHF
TRBV30	14	TRBD1	few	TRBJ1-5	TGTGCCTGCAACAGGGGAGTTGGCAATCAGCCCCAGCATTTT	CACNRGVGNQPQHF
TRBV18	14	.	.	TRBJ1-5	TGTGCCAGCTCACCCGCCGAGAGCAATCAGCCCCAGCATTTT	CASSPAESNQPQHF
TRBV30	14	.	.	TRBJ2-7	TGTGCCTGGAGTTCGTGGCTAACAGCCTACGAGCAGTACTTC	CAWSSWLTAYEQYF
TRBV5-1	17	.	.	TRBJ2-2	TGCGCCAGCAGCTTGGTTCCCCCGACGGGAGCGGTCGGGGAGCTGTTTTTT	CASSLVPPTGAVGELFF
TRBV3-1/TRBV3-2	12	.	.	TRBJ2-1	TGTGCCAGCAGCCAAGGGAGGTATGAGCAGTTCTTC	CASSQGRYEQFF
TRBV5-1	18	TRBD2	.	TRBJ2-7	TGCGCCAGCAGCTGGGGGACTAGCGGGAGAGCTCGAGCCTACGAGCAGTACTTC	CASSWGTSGRARAYEQYF
TRBV6-2/TRBV6-3	15	.	once	TRBJ2-5	TGTGCCAGCAGTCCCCATACAAGATACCAAGAGACCCAGTACTTC	CASSPHTRYQETQYF
TRBV28	12	.	.	TRBJ2-7	TGTGCCAGCCGCCGGACTACGGGGGAGCAGTACTTC	CASRRTTGEQYF
TRBV4-1	14	.	once	TRBJ1-3	TGCGCCAGCAGCCAACACAGGGCTGGAAACACCATATATTTT	CASSQHRAGNTIYF
TRBV30	17	.	.	TRBJ1-5	TGTGCCTGGAGTGCAACCGGGACACTGTATAGCAATCAGCCCCAGCATTTT	CAWSATGTLYSNQPQHF
TRBV27	14	TRBD1	.	TRBJ1-1	TGTGCCAGCAGTTTATGGTTTGGACAGGGTGAAGCTTTCTTT	CASSLWFGQGEAFF
TRBV9	15	.	.	TRBJ2-7	TGTGCCAGCAGCCCTGACGGCAGGGTAAGCCACGAGCAGTACTTC	CASSPDGRVSHEQYF
TRBV7-9	15	.	.	TRBJ2-2	TGTGCCAGCAGTGGAGGGGCAATCGTGACCGGGGAGCTGTTTTTT	CASSGGAIVTGELFF
TRBV11-3	16	.	.	TRBJ2-2	TGTGCCAGCAGCCCCTACAGGGGAGGGAACACCGGGGAGCTGTTTTTT	CASSPYRGGNTGELFF
TRBV20-1	11	.	.	TRBJ2-3	TGCAGTGCTAGAGAGCGTGGTACGCAGTATTTT	CSARERGTQYF
TRBV27	16	TRBD2	.	TRBJ2-2	TGTGCCAGCAGTGGAATGGGACTAGGATTTCCCGGGGAGCTGTTTTTT	CASSGMGLGFPGELFF
TRBV12-3/TRBV12-4	13	TRBD1	.	TRBJ2-5	TGTGCCAGCAGCCGGGACAGTCGAGAGACCCAGTACTTC	CASSRDSRETQYF
TRBV5-5	16	TRBD1	.	TRBJ1-1	TGTGCCAGCACCTCCGGGACAGGGGGCCGGGGCACTGAAGCTTTCTTT	CASTSGTGGRGTEAFF
TRBV5-1	15	.	.	TRBJ1-1	TGCGCCAGCAGCTCCGGGACACGGACCTACACTGAAGCTTTCTTT	CASSSGTRTYTEAFF
TRBV6-4	19	.	.	TRBJ1-5	TGTGCCAGCAGTGACTCGTCTGGGTCGACAGCCGGCGGCAATCAGCCCCAGCATTTT	CASSDSSGSTAGGNQPQHF
TRBV18	17	.	.	TRBJ2-1	TGTGCCAGCTCATTCCAACTAGCCGGAGGGCCATACAATGAGCAGTTCTTC	CASSFQLAGGPYNEQFF
TRBV30	15	.	.	TRBJ1-4	TGTGCCTGGAGTTATACAGGGCAGACTAATGAAAAACTGTTTTTT	CAWSYTGQTNEKLFF
TRBV5-1	16	TRBD1	.	TRBJ1-2	TGCGCCAGCAGCTTGGCCTTGACAGGGGTGTTGAGCGGCTACACCTTC	CASSLALTGVLSGYTF
TRBV27	14	.	few	TRBJ2-3	TGTGCCAGCAGTTCCCGGGGTCCCCAGGATACGCAGTATTTT	CASSSRGPQDTQYF
TRBV4-1	15	.	few	TRBJ2-7	TGCGCCAGCAGCCAAGAGTGGGACACCTCCTACGAGCAGTACTTC	CASSQEWDTSYEQYF
TRBV3-1/TRBV3-2	16	.	.	TRBJ2-7	TGTGCCAGCAGCCAAGGCTGGACTAGGGGGGCCTACGAGCAGTACTTC	CASSQGWTRGAYEQYF
TRBV5-4	13	.	.	TRBJ2-3	TGTGCCAGCAGCTTCCCCGGGACAGATACGCAGTATTTT	CASSFPGTDTQYF
TRBV5-1	14	TRBD1	.	TRBJ2-7	TGCGCCAGCAGCCCGGGGACAGGACATTACGAGCAGTACTTC	CASSPGTGHYEQYF
TRBV5-4	13	.	.	TRBJ2-7	TGTGCCAGCAGCACCGCACTAGCTGACGAGCAGTACTTC	CASSTALADEQYF
TRBV4-1	16	.	once	TRBJ2-1	TGCGCCAGCAGCCAAGATTCCGCGGGCTCCTACAATGAGCAGTTCTTC	CASSQDSAGSYNEQFF
TRBV5-6	13	TRBD1	.	TRBJ1-2	TGTGCCAGCAGCGAACAGGGGGCTCATGGCTACACCTTC	CASSEQGAHGYTF
TRBV2	11	.	.	TRBJ2-5	TGTGCCAGCAGTGAAGGTGTCACCAGGTACTTC	CASSEGVTRYF
TRBV7-9	12	.	.	TRBJ1-1	TGTGCCAGCAGCAAAACAGGGACCTCAGCTTTCTTT	CASSKTGTSAFF
TRBV18	13	.	.	TRBJ1-1	TGTGCCAGCTCACCACTCCAAAACACTGAAGCTTTCTTT	CASSPLQNTEAFF
TRBV21-1	18	.	.	TRBJ2-1	TGTGCCAGCAGCAAACTGGGCAGGGCAGGGGGCATAAACAATGAGCAGTTCTTC	CASSKLGRAGGINNEQFF
TRBV7-3	14	TRBD2	.	TRBJ2-7	TGTGCCAGCAGCCGAGGCGGGAGCTCCTACGAGCAGTACTTC	CASSRGGSSYEQYF
TRBV5-6	15	TRBD1	once	TRBJ1-3	TGTGCCAGCAGCTTGGCAGGACAGGACAGAAACACCATATATTTT	CASSLAGQDRNTIYF
TRBV4-1	15	TRBD1	.	TRBJ1-2	TGCGCCAGCAGCCAAGTAGGGACAGCGGTCTATGGCTACACCTTC	CASSQVGTAVYGYTF
TRBV7-8	14	.	.	TRBJ1-1	TGTGCCAGCAGCTTTGAAAGGAGGCCCACTGAAGCTTTCTTT	CASSFERRPTEAFF
TRBV27	13	.	.	TRBJ1-1	TGTGCCAGCAGTTTGGCTGGTAACACTGAAGCTTTCTTT	CASSLAGNTEAFF
TRBV7-9	16	.	once	TRBJ2-7	TGTGCCAGCAGCCCCCCACCTGGGCACAGCGGCTACGAGCAGTACTTC	CASSPPPGHSGYEQYF
TRBV29-1	13	.	.	TRBJ1-3	TGCAGCGTTGCCCCAGGGTCTGGAAACACCATATATTTT	CSVAPGSGNTIYF
TRBV30	17	TRBD2	.	TRBJ2-7	TGTGCCTGGAGTGTCAAGACTAGCGGGAGCCTAACCTACGAGCAGTACTTC	CAWSVKTSGSLTYEQYF
TRBV24-1	16	TRBD2	.	TRBJ2-3	TGTGCCACCAGTGATTTGCGGGAGGATAGCACAGATACGCAGTATTTT	CATSDLREDSTDTQYF
TRBV30	13	.	few	TRBJ1-2	TGTGCCTGGAGTGTGGGCAGGGCCCATGGCTACACCTTC	CAWSVGRAHGYTF